These 16 T cell receptor beta chains share one sample of origin, sequenced in a study of Graves' ophthalmopathy and Graves' hyperthyroidism. For repertoire sequencing, the TCR beta CDR3 regions were amplified from RNA transcripts. Amplification began with first-round RT-PCR using HTBI primers, then second-round multiplex PCR was performed. TCRdb re-called the multiplex PCR reads through MiXCR, storing one row per CDR3 protein. This sample carries 450,000 to 600,000 distinct CDR3 sequences, approximately 35% of them seen once, and the ten largest clones take about 4.6%. The sequencing sample was made of peripheral blood or thyroid tissue (not recorded which). These TCRs come from an adult man with Graves' hyperthyroidism.

This clonotype was counted only a few times. The chain is built from TRBV11-3 and TRBJ2-7; TRBD2 agrees at 7 bases. Trimming at V came to 6 bases and at J to 5 bases, leaving 16 bases not matched to a gene. This CDR3 has 16 amino acids. Per germline, CDR1 SGHNT and CDR2 YENEEA. The CDR3 sequence is CASSSRALGGLDEQYF. The CDR3 coding sequence is TGTGCCAGCAGTTCACGGGCCCTGGGGGGGTTGGACGAGCAGTACTTC.

This clonotype has only one observation. V is TRBV7-2 and J is TRBJ1-5; 9 nucleotides align to TRBD1. The CDR3 sequence is 14 residues long. Germline CDR1 and CDR2: SGHTA and FQGNSA. Trimming at V came to 6 bases and at J to 8 bases, leaving 8 bases not matched to a gene. The CDR3 reads CASSLTGGAEPQHF. As DNA, the CDR3 is TGTGCCAGCAGTCTTACAGGGGGCGCGGAGCCCCAGCATTTT.

The genes are TRBV9 and TRBJ1-1; TRBD1 aligns across 7 bases. Unmatched junction bases numbered 8, after V lost 2 bases and J lost 4 bases. CDR3 length equals 15 residues. Germline-derived CDR1 and CDR2 are SGDLS and YYNGEE. CDR3 in DNA: TGTGCCAGCAGCGTGTTACAGGGGCGGGCCACTGAAGCTTTCTTT. Translated: CASSVLQGRATEAFF.

The V and J genes are TRBV25-1 and TRBJ1-5; 9 nucleotides line up with TRBD1. CDR3 size: 17 residues. Germline lookup yields CDR1 MGHDK and CDR2 SYGVNS. V shed 5 bases, J shed 6 bases, and the junction held 14 bases outside the gene matches. CDR3 amino acids: CASSSVPRDRVFQPQHF. For the CDR3, the DNA is TGTGCCAGCAGTTCGGTCCCCCGGGACAGGGTGTTTCAGCCCCAGCATTTT.

A word on this clonotype: One end of the junction is discordant with germline, which a read error may explain. V and J are TRBV5-1 and TRBJ2-5, with 9 bases fitting TRBD2. This CDR3 has 14 amino acids. CDR1 SGHRS and CDR2 YFSETQ come from the germline V gene. CDR3 DNA sequence: TGCGCCAGCAGCGGGGCGCCGGTAGCGGGAGATTCATTCTTC. This codes for CASSGAPVAGDSFF. The full variable domain, in which reference TRBV5-1 and TRBJ2-5 provide the parts outside the CDR3, is KAGVTQTPRYLIKTRGQQVTLSCSPISGHRSVSWYQQTPGQGLQFLFEYFSETQRNKGNFPGRFSGRQFSNSRSEMNVSTLELGDSALYLCASSGAPVAGDSFFGPGTRLLVL.

V and J are TRBV5-4 and TRBJ1-4; D call uncertain. The germline V and J ends were trimmed by 1 base and 8 bases, with 18 bases remaining between them. Germline CDR1 and CDR2: SGHNT and YYREEE (reference sequence). The length of the CDR3 is 16 residues. This CDR3 reads CASSLSLASSLEKLFF. CDR3 DNA sequence: TGTGCCAGCAGCTTGTCACTAGCGAGCTCCTTGGAAAAACTGTTTTTT.

This clonotype was found many times. The chain uses TRBV29-1 and TRBJ2-7; the match to TRBD1 covers 7 bases. The ends lost 2 bases at V and 2 bases at J; junction bases unmatched: 6. Germline values: CDR1 SQVTM, CDR2 ANQGSEA. The CDR3 contains 14 residues. This CDR3 is CSVEIPGQTYEQYF. In DNA, the CDR3 is TGCAGCGTTGAAATACCGGGACAGACCTACGAGCAGTACTTC.

This clonotype was seen repeatedly, ten times or more. The rearrangement links TRBV9 to TRBJ2-2; tentatively, D is TRBD1 or TRBD2 (5 bases each). Germline values: CDR1 SGDLS, CDR2 YYNGEE. The length of the CDR3 is 18 residues. V lost 4 bases and J lost 3, with 22 bases in between. The CDR3 region is CASSSKGWGLFDTGELFF. DNA of the CDR3: TGTGCCAGCAGCTCAAAGGGTTGGGGGTTATTCGACACCGGGGAGCTGTTTTTT.

In its sample, this clonotype was seen many times. The gene calls are TRBV20-1 and TRBJ1-1, with unresolved D. V shed 0 bases and J shed 0 bases, with 11 bases lying between them. CDR1 DFQATT and CDR2 SNEGSKA come from the germline V gene (reference sequence). The CDR3 has 15 residues. In nucleotides, the CDR3 is TGCAGTGCTAGAGAGGACGCTAAGTTGAACACTGAAGCTTTCTTT. This encodes CSAREDAKLNTEAFF.

The chain has TRBV7-3 and TRBJ2-5, with TRBD1 matching over 9 bases. This CDR3 region has 15 residues. Losses at the gene ends were 5 bases for V and 5 bases for J; bases not matched to a gene: 9. The V gene's germline CDR1 is SGHTA and CDR2 FQGTGA. The CDR3 DNA reads as TGTGCCAGCAGCCCCGCGGGACAGGGAGTCGAGACCCAGTACTTC. This translates into CASSPAGQGVETQYF.

This clonotype was recorded many times. The chain recombines TRBV19 with TRBJ1-2; D gene unclear. CDR1 and CDR2 from the germline V gene are LNHDA and SQIVND (reference sequence). The CDR3 covers 12 residues. V gave up 3 bases and J gave up 4 bases, with 6 bases separating them. CDR3 coding DNA: TGTGCCAGTAGTATGAGTAGCTATGGCTACACCTTC. Translated: CASSMSSYGYTF.

This chain uses TRBV29-1 with TRBJ2-5; either TRBD1 or TRBD2 may fit D (6 bases each). The germline CDR1 and CDR2 sequences are SQVTM and ANQGSEA. This CDR3 contains 13 residues. Trimming removed 4 bases from V and 5 bases from J, with 14 bases in between. The CDR3 loop is CSVAPTGRETQYF. The CDR3 coding sequence is TGCAGCGTTGCCCCTACAGGGAGGGAGACCCAGTACTTC.

The chain combines TRBV6-5 with TRBJ2-7, with D possibly being TRBD1 (5 bases). The germline V gene has CDR1 MNHEY and CDR2 SVGAGI. The V end was cut by 2 bases, the J end by 7 bases, with 15 bases between. The CDR3 loop spans 14 amino acids. The CDR3 DNA is TGTGCCAGCAGTTACGCAAGTGACAGATGGGAGCAGTACTTC. It specifies CASSYASDRWEQYF.

This clonotype was observed many times. The J gene is TRBJ1-1, the V gene TRBV29-1, with D possibly matching TRBD1 (5 bases). This CDR3 contains 13 residues. Per germline, CDR1 SQVTM and CDR2 ANQGSEA. The V end lost 7 bases, the J end lost 4 bases, and 16 bases lay between the germline ends. CDR3 loop: CSARTGGGTEAFF. The DNA for the CDR3 is TGCAGCGCAAGGACCGGCGGGGGCACTGAAGCTTTCTTT.

This clonotype was counted at least ten times. The rearrangement uses TRBV2 and TRBJ1-4; 9 bases line up with TRBD1. Germline trimming cut 6 bases from V and 2 bases from J; bases unmatched to any gene: 1. CDR1 is SNHLY, CDR2 FYNNEI, per germline. The CDR3 runs to 14 residues. In DNA form, the CDR3 reads TGTGCCAGCAGCACAGGGGGCACTAATGAAAAACTGTTTTTT. It specifies CASSTGGTNEKLFF.

The table lists this clonotype with many counts. J is TRBJ1-2 and V is TRBV6-1; TRBD1 aligns across 8 bases. The trim removed 6 bases at V and 7 bases at J, leaving 10 bases unmatched. Germline V gene data show CDR1 as MNHNS and CDR2 as SASEGT. The CDR3 is 14 amino acids. CDR3 DNA sequence: TGTGCCAGCAGGGACCCGCAGGGGGCGCTTGGCTACACCTTC. Its translation: CASRDPQGALGYTF.